The TCR beta chain described here comes from a study of T cells in Graves' hyperthyroidism and ophthalmopathy. Amplification of TCR beta CDR3 regions used RNA as the template. The primer set for the first-round RT-PCR of the TCR CDR3 was HTBI. TCRdb redid the calling of the multiplex PCR reads with MiXCR, one entry per CDR3 protein. Of 350,000 to 400,000 distinct CDR3 sequences in the sample, about 20% were seen once. Patients were excluded because of uncontrolled infection, other autoimmune disease, pregnancy or lactation. PBMCs were collected from a 10 ml volume of fresh peripheral blood. Germline V CDR1 and CDR2: SGHVS, FQNEAQ. Losses at the gene ends were 2 bases for V and 0 bases for J; bases not matched to a gene: 3. This CDR3 comprises 15 residues. Many counts were recorded for this clonotype.

The sample consisted of blood. The chain joins TRBV7-8 to TRBJ1-1; 7 bases line up with TRBD1. The sequence was collected from a woman aged 18-29 years with Graves' hyperthyroidism. The CDR3 loop is CASSLPTGMNTEAFF. The CDR3 region has the DNA TGTGCCAGCAGCTTACCGACAGGGATGAACACTGAAGCTTTCTTT.